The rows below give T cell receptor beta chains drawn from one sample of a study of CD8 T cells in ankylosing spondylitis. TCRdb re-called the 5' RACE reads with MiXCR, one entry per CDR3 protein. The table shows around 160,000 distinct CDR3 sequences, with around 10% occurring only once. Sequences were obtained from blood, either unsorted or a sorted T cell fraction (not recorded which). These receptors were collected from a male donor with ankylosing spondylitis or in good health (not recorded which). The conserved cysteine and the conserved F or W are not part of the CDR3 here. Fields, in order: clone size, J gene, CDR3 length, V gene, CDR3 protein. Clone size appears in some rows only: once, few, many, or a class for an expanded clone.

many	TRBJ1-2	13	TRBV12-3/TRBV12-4	ASSMVQGANYGYT
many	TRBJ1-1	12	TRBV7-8	ASSLAGGGTEAF
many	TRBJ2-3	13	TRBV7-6	ASSLASVRTDTQY
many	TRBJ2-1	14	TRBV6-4	ASSDDTSYSYNEQF
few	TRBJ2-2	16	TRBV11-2	ASSFPLGSGRNTGELF
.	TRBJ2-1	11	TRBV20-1	SATSFGGVGQF
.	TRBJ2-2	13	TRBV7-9	ASSLDRGWTGELF
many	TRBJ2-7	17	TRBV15	ATSRDPPGVDGASYEQY
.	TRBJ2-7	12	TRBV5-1	ASSLMGQGYEQY
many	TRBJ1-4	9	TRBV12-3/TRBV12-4	ASSFREKLF
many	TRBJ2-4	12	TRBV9	ASSVSGGANIQY
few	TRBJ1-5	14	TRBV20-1	SARQGLRDSNQPQH
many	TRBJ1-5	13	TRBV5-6	ASSLSRRNNQPQH
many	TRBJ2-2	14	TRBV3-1	ASSQERGPNTGELF
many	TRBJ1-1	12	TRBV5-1	ASSLALSHTEAF
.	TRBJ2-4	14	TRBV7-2	ASSLAGSTAKNIQY
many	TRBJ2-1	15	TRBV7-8	ASSPKVLGVSYNEQF
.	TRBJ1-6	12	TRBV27	ASGGTRANSPLH
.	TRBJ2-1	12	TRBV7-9	ASTTGTEVDEQF
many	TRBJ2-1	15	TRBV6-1	ASSLGLEVGGYNEQF
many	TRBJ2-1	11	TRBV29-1	SVGLAGGNEQF
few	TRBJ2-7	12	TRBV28	ASSFGQARGEQY
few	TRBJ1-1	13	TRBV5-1	ASSLAAISNTEAF
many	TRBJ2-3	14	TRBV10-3	AISLGLATSTDTQY
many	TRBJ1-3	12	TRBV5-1	ASSPTGLVNTIY
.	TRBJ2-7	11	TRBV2	ASSGGGTYEQY
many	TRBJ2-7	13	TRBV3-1	ASSPDRGITYEQY
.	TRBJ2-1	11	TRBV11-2	ASSLGQHNEQF
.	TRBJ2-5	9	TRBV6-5	ASSTRGTQY
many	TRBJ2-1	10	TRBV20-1	SATGRANEQF
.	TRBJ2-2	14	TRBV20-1	SARPSRAAGTGELF
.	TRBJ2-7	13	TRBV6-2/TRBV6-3	ASSLRTSGHYEQY
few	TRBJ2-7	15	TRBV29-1	SVEPQLGGSQAREQY
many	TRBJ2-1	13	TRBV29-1	SVESRQGADNEQF
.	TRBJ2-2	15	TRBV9	ASSVDGTGAFTGELF
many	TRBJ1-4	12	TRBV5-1	ASSPDGGYEKLF
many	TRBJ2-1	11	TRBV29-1	SLSGGAINEQF
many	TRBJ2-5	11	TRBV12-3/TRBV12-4	ASSWTGGETQY
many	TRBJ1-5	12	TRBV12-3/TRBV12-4	ASSLQQGGQPQH
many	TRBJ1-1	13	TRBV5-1	ASSLQGPMNTEAF
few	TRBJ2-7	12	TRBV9	ASSVWETAYEQY